These 16 T cell receptor beta chains came from one sample sequenced in a study of T cell responses to AZD1222 COVID-19 vaccine. TCRdb keeps only in-frame clones here, not all; method: immunoSEQ multiplex PCR. This table holds under 200,000 clones, 88% found once. The sequences come from peripheral blood, collected 28 days after the second AZD1222 dose. The receptors stem from an adult who received the AZD1222 COVID-19 vaccine.

This chain connects TRBV4-3 to TRBJ2-3, with TRBD2 identical over 10 bases. Germline V gives CDR1 LGHNA, CDR2 YSLEER. V lost 2 bases, J lost 1 base, and 6 bases stayed unmatched. This CDR3 spans 17 amino acids. DNA of the CDR3: TGCGCCAGCAGCCAAATGCTAGCGGGAGTGGGCACAGATACGCAGTATTTT. It encodes CASSQMLAGVGTDTQYF.

V gene TRBV7-9 combines with J gene TRBJ2-3; D not certain. The germline V gene has CDR1 SEHNR and CDR2 FQNEAQ (reference sequence). Trimming removed 10 bases from V and 3 bases from J, with 5 bases in between. This CDR3 region has 10 residues. CDR3 residues: CATETDTQYF. CDR3 in DNA: TGTGCCACCGAAACAGATACGCAGTATTTT.

The chain is built from TRBV24-1 and TRBJ2-7; D gene unclear. Deletions cut 6 bases from V and 0 bases from J, with 8 bases between. This CDR3 has 13 residues. In germline, CDR1 is KGHDR, CDR2 SFDVKD. For the CDR3, the DNA is TGTGCCACCAGTTTAGCTTACTCCTACGAGCAGTACTTC. Translation gives CATSLAYSYEQYF.

The chain recombines TRBV28 with TRBJ1-6; possibly TRBD1 for D (5 bases). Deletions cut 2 bases from V and 0 bases from J, with 8 bases between. CDR1 and CDR2 (germline): MDHEN, SYDVKM. The CDR3 is 16 residues long. The CDR3: CASSLGTGSYNSPLHF. CDR3 coding DNA: TGTGCCAGCAGTTTAGGAACAGGCTCCTATAATTCACCCCTCCACTTT.

The J gene is TRBJ2-1, the V gene TRBV15; perhaps TRBD1 as D (8 bases). The CDR3 is 18 amino acids. The germline CDR1 and CDR2 sequences are LNHNV and YYDKDF (reference sequence). V was cut by 0 bases and J by 4 bases, with 19 bases left in between. CDR3: CATSRDPPGQGGYNEQFF. The CDR3, as DNA: TGTGCCACCAGCAGAGACCCCCCCGGACAGGGAGGGTACAATGAGCAGTTCTTC.

There are a few counts of this clone. J is TRBJ1-5 and V is TRBV28; D is possibly TRBD1 (5 bases). Trimming left V 2 bases short and J 2 bases short, with 10 bases between. Germline CDR1 and CDR2: MDHEN and SYDVKM. The CDR3 has 15 amino acids. CDR3 amino acids: CASSLGGGGNQPQHF. CDR3 coding DNA: TGTGCCAGCAGTTTAGGTGGGGGGGGCAATCAGCCCCAGCATTTT.

The rearrangement links TRBV11-3 to TRBJ2-3, with 9 bases lining up with TRBD2. Germline assignment: CDR1 SGHNT and CDR2 YENEEA. The J segment lost 7 bases and the V segment lost 0 bases, leaving 20 bases of the junction unmatched. The CDR3 is 20 amino acids. CDR3 nucleotides: TGTGCCAGCAGCTTAGAGCAATCTATACCTGGGCGGGAGGGCCGACATACGCAGTATTTT. Translating gives CASSLEQSIPGREGRHTQYF.

Concerning this clone: In the same sample, other DNA sequences code for this CDR3. The genes are TRBV7-9 and TRBJ2-5; D is ambiguous. This CDR3 is built from 12 residues. The germline V gene encodes CDR1 SEHNR and CDR2 FQNEAQ (reference sequence). The V end was cut by 0 bases, the J end by 5 bases, with 4 bases between. The CDR3 DNA reads as TGTGCCAGCAGCTTAGCGCCGGAGACCCAGTACTTC. This codes for CASSLAPETQYF.

The chain joins TRBV5-5 to TRBJ2-1; D gene uncertain. The CDR3 contains 15 residues. V was cut by 2 bases and J by 1 base, with 10 bases left in between. Germline CDR1 SGHKS, CDR2 YYEKEE (reference sequence). The DNA of the CDR3 is TGTGCCAGCAGCTTAACCCTGCTATCCTACAATGAGCAGTTCTTC. This sequence encodes CASSLTLLSYNEQFF.

The CDR3 DNA follows: TGTGCCAGCAGTTACTCGGATGGGAGGTACGCCGAGCAGTACTTC. Protein sequence: CASSYSDGRYAEQYF. The rearrangement uses TRBV6-5 and TRBJ2-7, with D perhaps TRBD2 (6 bases). This CDR3 is 15 amino acids long. Germline V gives CDR1 MNHEY, CDR2 SVGAGI. Trimming took 0 bases from V and 6 from J, leaving 15 bases between them.

The chain links TRBV9 to TRBJ1-5, with D tentatively TRBD1 (5 bases). Germline V CDR1 and CDR2: SGDLS, YYNGEE. V shed 9 bases and J shed 6 bases, with 13 bases lying between them. There are 12 residues in the CDR3. The CDR3 nucleotides are TGTGCCACCGAGGGGCTGGGTCAGCCCCAGCATTTT. It codes for CATEGLGQPQHF.

The chain joins TRBV12-3 or TRBV12-4 to TRBJ2-3; D possibly corresponds to TRBD2 (6 bases). This CDR3 is 12 amino acids long. Trimming pared 6 bases from V and 12 bases from J, leaving 16 bases between. The CDR3 DNA is TGTGCCAGCAGCCTTGGCGGGATATCACAGTATTTT. It encodes CASSLGGISQYF.

This clone appeared a few times. V gene TRBV19 combines with J gene TRBJ2-1, with 12 nucleotides matching TRBD2. In germline, CDR1 is LNHDA, CDR2 SQIVND (reference sequence). After removal of 1 base from V and 9 bases from J, the junction contained 4 bases not matched to a gene. CDR3 length: 15 amino acids. This chain's CDR3 is CASSIASGRAGEQFF. DNA for the CDR3: TGTGCCAGTAGTATAGCTAGCGGGAGGGCCGGTGAGCAGTTCTTC.

This chain links TRBV2 with TRBJ1-3; 7 bases are shared with TRBD1. J lost 4 bases, V lost 8 bases, and 11 bases had no gene match. Germline values: CDR1 SNHLY, CDR2 FYNNEI. The CDR3 has 15 residues. In DNA form, the CDR3 reads TGTGCCAGCGGGGACTACAGGGGAGACGGAAACACCATATATTTT. Translated: CASGDYRGDGNTIYF. Supplemented by reference TRBV2 and TRBJ1-3, the full variable domain reads EPEVTQTPSHQVTQMGQEVILRCVPISNHLYFYWYRQILGQKVEFLVSFYNNEISEKSEIFDDQFSVERPDGSNFTLKIRSTKLEDSAMYFCASGDYRGDGNTIYFGEGSWLTVV.

V gene TRBV7-9 combines with J gene TRBJ1-5; tentative D call: TRBD1 (5 bases). Trimming removed 5 bases from V and 4 bases from J, with 15 bases in between. The CDR3 spans 15 residues. CDR1 SEHNR and CDR2 FQNEAQ come from the germline V gene (reference sequence). Here the CDR3 DNA reads TGTGCCAGCAGCCAGTCCGGACACTCAAATCAGCCCCAGCATTTT. Its translation: CASSQSGHSNQPQHF.

The DNA of the CDR3 is TGTGCCAGCAGTTACGAAGCAGCGGGACCCTACGAGCAGTACTTC. Translation gives CASSYEAAGPYEQYF. The chain carries TRBV6-5 and TRBJ2-7; 7 nucleotides line up with TRBD2. This CDR3 is built from 15 residues. The V and J ends lost 2 bases and 2 bases, in that order; junction bases with no gene match: 6. The germline V gene encodes CDR1 MNHEY and CDR2 SVGAGI.